The 25 T cell receptor beta chains reported below all come from one sample, sequenced in a study of cytotoxic CD8 clonotypes in ibrutinib-treated CLL. The repertoire was sequenced with immunoSEQ multiplex PCR; TCRdb's copy has only in-frame clones and lacks some. The sample records over 110,000 clones, under 95% being singletons. Sequenced here: PBMCs, sampled after 12 months of ibrutinib treatment. Source of these receptors: a human donor with chronic lymphocytic leukemia.

The chain uses TRBV19 and TRBJ2-6; D is unclear. The germline gives CDR1 LNHDA, CDR2 SQIVND (reference sequence). The CDR3 sequence is 16 residues long. V was trimmed by 2 bases and J by 1 base, leaving 9 bases between them. The CDR3 is CASSITDTSGANVLTF. The CDR3 DNA is TGTGCCAGTAGTATAACCGACACATCTGGGGCCAACGTCCTGACTTTC.

CDR3 loop: CASSLDRGRIYEQYF. CDR3 in DNA: TGCGCCAGCAGCCTAGACAGGGGTCGAATCTACGAGCAGTACTTC. The chain combines TRBV4-1 with TRBJ2-7; TRBD1 matches 8 bases. The CDR3 loop spans 15 amino acids. Trimming at V came to 4 bases and at J to 3 bases, leaving 8 bases not matched to a gene. CDR1 and CDR2 (germline): MGHRA, YSYEKL.

This rearrangement joins TRBV18 to TRBJ1-4; D not certain. This CDR3 spans 14 amino acids. Trimming cost V 3 bases and J 0 bases, with 5 bases left between them. The germline V gene has CDR1 KGHSH and CDR2 LQKENI. The CDR3 region is CASSPQATNEKLFF. In DNA form, the CDR3 reads TGTGCCAGCTCACCCCAGGCAACTAATGAAAAACTGTTTTTT.

The rearrangement uses TRBV6-5 and TRBJ2-7; 10 nucleotides match TRBD2. CDR1 and CDR2 (germline): MNHEY, SVGAGI. The CDR3 runs to 15 residues. Losses at the gene ends were 0 bases for V and 2 bases for J; bases not matched to a gene: 1. CDR3 sequence: CASSYSTSGPYEQYF. CDR3 nucleotide sequence: TGTGCCAGCAGTTACTCGACTAGCGGGCCCTACGAGCAGTACTTC.

This sequence joins TRBV9 and TRBJ2-1; D perhaps matches TRBD2 (6 bases). Germline V lookup: CDR1 SGDLS, CDR2 YYNGEE. Trimming removed 3 bases at V and 1 base at J, with 14 bases between. CDR3 length equals 16 residues. This CDR3 reads CASSGGVDYSYNEQFF. The CDR3 coding sequence is TGTGCCAGCAGCGGGGGGGTAGACTATTCCTACAATGAGCAGTTCTTC.

The V and J genes are TRBV18 and TRBJ1-1, with a weak D call TRBD1 (6 bases). The CDR3 sequence is 14 residues long. The germline CDR1 and CDR2 sequences are KGHSH and LQKENI. The V gene lost 2 bases and the J gene lost 1 base, with 8 bases spanning the gap. CDR3 sequence: CASSPGQTNTEAFF. The CDR3, as DNA: TGTGCCAGCTCACCAGGACAGACGAACACTGAAGCTTTCTTT.

This clone was recorded once. The J gene is TRBJ2-7, the V gene TRBV28; D is undetermined. Trimming cost V 4 bases and J 3 bases, with 16 bases left between them. Germline V gene sequence: CDR1 MDHEN, CDR2 SYDVKM. CDR3 length equals 15 residues. The CDR3: CASSSQKKKGYEQYF. The CDR3 DNA sequence: TGTGCCAGCAGTTCCCAGAAAAAGAAGGGCTACGAGCAGTACTTC.

V and J are TRBV13 and TRBJ2-1, with a weak D call TRBD1 (7 bases). Germline V CDR1 and CDR2: PRHDT, FYEKMQ (reference sequence). CDR3 length: 15 amino acids. Between the trimmed V and J ends, which lost 5 bases and 8 bases, there was a span of 19 bases. The CDR3 protein is CASSPDYRGNHEQFF. In nucleotides, the CDR3 is TGTGCCAGCAGCCCGGACTACAGGGGTAACCATGAGCAGTTCTTC.

V is TRBV18 and J is TRBJ2-3; D is undetermined. This CDR3 is built from 12 residues. Germline V gene data show CDR1 as KGHSH and CDR2 as LQKENI. Between the trimmed V and J ends, which lost 5 bases and 6 bases, there was a span of 9 bases. CDR3 coding DNA: TGTGCCAGCTCATACCAATCGGATACGCAGTATTTT. This codes for CASSYQSDTQYF. Combining the CDR3 with reference TRBV18 and TRBJ2-3 gives the whole variable domain NAGVMQNPRHLVRRRGQEARLRCSPMKGHSHVYWYRQLPEEGLKFMVYLQKENIIDESGMPKERFSAEFPKEGPSILRIQQVVRGDSAAYFCASSYQSDTQYFGPGTRLTVL.

This clone occurred a few times. This rearrangement joins TRBV7-9 to TRBJ2-2, with D tentatively TRBD1 (5 bases). This CDR3 has 12 amino acids. CDR1 SEHNR and CDR2 FQNEAQ come from the germline V gene (reference sequence). Trimming pared 9 bases from V and 1 base from J, leaving 6 bases between. The chain's CDR3 is CARDKNTGELFF. The DNA for the CDR3 is TGTGCCAGGGACAAGAACACCGGGGAGCTGTTTTTT. Together with reference TRBV7-9 and TRBJ2-2, the CDR3 gives the full variable domain: DTGVSQNPRHKITKRGQNVTFRCDPISEHNRLYWYRQTLGQGPEFLTYFQNEAQLEKSRLLSDRFSAERPKGSFSTLEIQRTEQGDSAMYLCARDKNTGELFFGEGSRLTVL.

The gene calls are TRBV15 and TRBJ2-2; D gene ambiguous. CDR3 size: 13 residues. Germline V gene data show CDR1 as LNHNV and CDR2 as YYDKDF (reference sequence). V was shortened by 8 bases and J by 1 base, with 8 bases between the two germline ends. CDR3 sequence reads: CATQNRNTGELFF. The CDR3 DNA is TGTGCCACCCAGAACAGGAACACCGGGGAGCTGTTTTTT.

The gene calls are TRBV19 and TRBJ1-1, with D maybe TRBD1 (5 bases). V lost 9 bases, J lost 3 bases, and 11 bases lay in between. CDR1 LNHDA and CDR2 SQIVND come from the germline V gene (reference sequence). The CDR3 covers 12 residues. CDR3: CASGGSYTEAFF. The CDR3 bases are TGTGCCAGCGGGGGGTCTTACACTGAAGCTTTCTTT.

Written as DNA, the CDR3 is TGTGCCATCAGGAGGGGGACTAGCGGGGCCCCAGGGGGGTACGAGCAGTACTTC. It yields the protein CAIRRGTSGAPGGYEQYF. The chain has TRBV10-3 and TRBJ2-7; 13 bases map to TRBD2. From germline, CDR1 is ENHRY and CDR2 SYGVKD. The trim removed 6 bases at V and 4 bases at J, leaving 15 bases unmatched. This CDR3 region has 18 residues.

This clone was recorded once. The V and J genes are TRBV19 and TRBJ2-7, with unresolved D. Trimming left V 3 bases short and J 0 bases short, with 9 bases between. The CDR3 consists of 14 residues. CDR1 LNHDA and CDR2 SQIVND come from the germline V gene (reference sequence). CDR3 region: CASSISLTSYEQYF. The CDR3 DNA sequence: TGTGCCAGTAGTATTTCCCTTACCTCCTACGAGCAGTACTTC.

The gene calls are TRBV28 and TRBJ1-2, with D possibly matching TRBD1 (5 bases). The CDR3 has 12 residues. Per germline, CDR1 MDHEN and CDR2 SYDVKM. Trimming removed 8 bases from V and 5 bases from J, with 12 bases in between. The CDR3 region is CASGPGVYGYTF. The CDR3, as DNA: TGTGCCAGCGGGCCGGGGGTATATGGCTACACCTTC.

This CDR3 reads CASLAGIGETQYF. The CDR3 DNA follows: TGTGCCAGCTTAGCGGGAATCGGGGAGACCCAGTACTTC. The V call is TRBV7-9, the J call TRBJ2-5; 8 bases are shared with TRBD2. Trimming removed 8 bases from V and 5 bases from J; junction bases left unmatched: 7. Germline loops: CDR1 SEHNR, CDR2 FQNEAQ (reference sequence). The CDR3 has 13 residues.

The chain recombines TRBV27 with TRBJ2-7, with TRBD2 matching 7 bases. There are 14 residues in the CDR3. The J segment lost 1 base and the V segment lost 8 bases, leaving 8 bases of the junction unmatched. CDR1 and CDR2 (germline): MNHEY, SMNVEV (reference sequence). The CDR3 DNA reads as TGTGCCAGCTCACGACTAGCCGAGTCCTACGAGCAGTACTTC. Amino acids: CASSRLAESYEQYF.

This chain connects TRBV6-5 to TRBJ2-1; 10 nucleotides align to TRBD2. The germline V gene encodes CDR1 MNHEY and CDR2 SVGAGI. V was clipped by 8 bases and J by 8 bases; unmatched bases: 12. The CDR3 length is 15 residues. The CDR3 DNA reads as TGTGCCAGCCACAGAGGGCTAGCGGGAGTCTATGAGCAGTTCTTC. The encoded protein is CASHRGLAGVYEQFF.

The chain links TRBV5-8 to TRBJ1-5; unclear D gene. Germline V CDR1 and CDR2: SGHTS, YDEGEE. V shed 2 bases and J shed 4 bases, with 7 bases lying between them. The CDR3 loop spans 13 amino acids. CDR3: CASSLGRNQPQHF. The CDR3 DNA follows: TGTGCCAGCAGCTTAGGTAGAAATCAGCCCCAGCATTTT.

CDR3 protein: CAWSESSNQPQHF. The CDR3 nucleotides are TGTGCCTGGAGTGAGTCTAGCAATCAGCCCCAGCATTTT. This chain links TRBV30 with TRBJ1-5; D is unclear. The CDR3 consists of 13 residues. The V and J ends lost 1 base and 0 bases respectively, with 4 bases between them. Germline CDR1 is GTSNPN and CDR2 is SVGIG (reference sequence).

The chain has TRBV28 and TRBJ1-5; D unclear. Germline V gene data show CDR1 as MDHEN and CDR2 as SYDVKM. CDR3 size: 14 residues. V lost 3 bases, J lost 4 bases, and 10 bases lay in between. The CDR3 DNA reads TGTGCCAGCAGTTTGACCCCGCAGAATCAGCCCCAGCATTTT. Its translation is CASSLTPQNQPQHF.

This clone was recorded once. The chain uses TRBV27 and TRBJ2-3; D is ambiguous. The V and J ends lost 6 bases and 0 bases respectively, with 10 bases between them. This CDR3 is 14 amino acids long. Germline CDR1 and CDR2: MNHEY and SMNVEV (reference sequence). In nucleotides, the CDR3 is TGTGCCAGCAGACATCTAGAAAGCACAGATACGCAGTATTTT. Translated: CASRHLESTDTQYF.

The chain couples TRBV10-3 to TRBJ2-3; D possibly corresponds to TRBD2 (6 bases). This CDR3 comprises 12 residues. Germline loops: CDR1 ENHRY, CDR2 SYGVKD. Trimming stripped 2 bases from V and 6 bases from J, with 6 bases between. The CDR3 is CAISEGGDTQYF. For the CDR3, the DNA is TGTGCCATCAGTGAGGGGGGGGATACGCAGTATTTT.

The rearrangement uses TRBV29-1 and TRBJ2-7; maybe TRBD2 (6 bases). The CDR3 contains 11 residues. Trimming took 4 bases from V and 3 from J, leaving 7 bases between them. Germline CDR1 SQVTM, CDR2 ANQGSEA. The CDR3, as DNA: TGCAGCGTTGGGGGGGTCTACGAGCAGTACTTC. This encodes CSVGGVYEQYF.

The gene calls are TRBV9 and TRBJ2-1; D is perhaps TRBD1 (6 bases). The V end lost 0 bases, the J end lost 1 base, and 11 bases lay between the germline ends. The CDR3 totals 16 residues. Germline CDR1 reads SGDLS; CDR2 reads YYNGEE. CDR3 region: CASSVGGGTSYNEQFF. The CDR3 region has the DNA TGTGCCAGCAGCGTAGGAGGGGGAACTTCCTACAATGAGCAGTTCTTC. Variable domain in full (rest from reference TRBV9 and TRBJ2-1): DSGVTQTPKHLITATGQRVTLRCSPRSGDLSVYWYQQSLDQGLQFLIQYYNGEERAKGNILERFSAQQFPDLHSELNLSSLELGDSALYFCASSVGGGTSYNEQFFGPGTRLTVL.